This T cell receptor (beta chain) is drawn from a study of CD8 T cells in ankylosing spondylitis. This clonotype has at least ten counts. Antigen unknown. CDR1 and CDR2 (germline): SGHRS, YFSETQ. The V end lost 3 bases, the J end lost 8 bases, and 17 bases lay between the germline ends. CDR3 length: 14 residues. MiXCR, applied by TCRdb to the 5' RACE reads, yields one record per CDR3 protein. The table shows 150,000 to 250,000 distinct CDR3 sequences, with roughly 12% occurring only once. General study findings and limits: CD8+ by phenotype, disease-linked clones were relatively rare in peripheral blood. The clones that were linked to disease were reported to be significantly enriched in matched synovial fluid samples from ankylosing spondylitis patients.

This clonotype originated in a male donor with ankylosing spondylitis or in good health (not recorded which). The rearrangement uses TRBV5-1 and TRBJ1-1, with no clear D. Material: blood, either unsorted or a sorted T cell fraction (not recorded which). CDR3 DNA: TGCGCCAGCAGCTCGATCCCCGGGTTCGACGAAGCTTTCTTT. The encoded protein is CASSSIPGFDEAFF. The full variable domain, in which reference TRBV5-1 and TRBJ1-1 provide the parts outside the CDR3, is KAGVTQTPRYLIKTRGQQVTLSCSPISGHRSVSWYQQTPGQGLQFLFEYFSETQRNKGNFPGRFSGRQFSNSRSEMNVSTLELGDSALYLCASSSIPGFDEAFFGQGTRLTVV.